Reported below is one T cell receptor (beta chain). Antigen unknown. These data come from a study of CD8 T cells in Susac syndrome. The study, taken as a whole, reports: As the study acknowledged, the number of individuals in its TCR sequencing and HLA analysis was relatively small.

Sequencing of TCR beta was undertaken in CD8+ and CD4+ T cells derived from blood. Those who served as multiple sclerosis controls were treatment-naive patients with stable or active relapsing-remitting disease. It was with random hexamers that about 0.45 to 1 ug RNA was reverse transcribed. It was immunoSEQ multiplex PCR that amplified TCR beta CDR3 across 54 Vbeta and 13 Jbeta. Via MiXCR, TCRdb re-called the immunoSEQ multiplex PCR reads, giving one row per CDR3 protein. The table has approximately 190,000 distinct CDR3 sequences, nearly 95% seen once. The CDR3 is 16 amino acids. Germline V gene lookup returns CDR1 PRHDT and CDR2 FYEKMQ (reference sequence). V lost 0 bases, J lost 1 base, and 11 bases lay in between.

The rearrangement joins TRBV13 to TRBJ2-3, with TRBD2 as a possible D gene (6 bases). This receptor was taken from a human donor with multiple sclerosis. The sample was CD4+ T cells from PBMCs. CDR3 bases: TGTGCCAGCAGCTTAGGCCCGGGGGTTGGCACAGATACGCAGTATTTT. Its translation: CASSLGPGVGTDTQYF.